Included here is one T cell receptor beta chain sequence, with context. Trimming at V came to 0 bases and at J to 0 bases, leaving 3 bases not matched to a gene. The CDR3 extends over 16 amino acids. CDR1 is SGHNT, CDR2 YYREEE, per germline (reference sequence). Repertoires were generated with immunoSEQ multiplex PCR, while TCRdb's copy carries only in-frame clones and drops some. This table holds fewer than 60,000 clones, roughly four fifths found once. Time point given: pretreatment peripheral blood. The sample comes from a study of PD-L1 blockade in urothelial cancer. This rearrangement joins TRBV5-4 to TRBJ2-1, with 7 bases fitting TRBD1. The sequence came from a man in his 70s with urothelial cancer. The material sequenced was PBMCs, taken around atezolizumab (anti-PD-L1) treatment. The DNA of the CDR3 is TGTGCCAGCAGCTTGGCGGGACAGAGCTCCTACAATGAGCAGTTCTTC. This translates into CASSLAGQSSYNEQFF.